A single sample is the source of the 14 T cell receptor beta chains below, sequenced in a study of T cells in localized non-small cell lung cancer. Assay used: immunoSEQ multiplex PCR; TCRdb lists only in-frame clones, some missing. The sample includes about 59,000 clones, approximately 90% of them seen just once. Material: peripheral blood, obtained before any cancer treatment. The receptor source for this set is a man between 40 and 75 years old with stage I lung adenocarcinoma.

The CDR3 region is CASSYLFSGTNNEQFF. CDR3 DNA: TGTGCCAGCAGTTACTTATTTTCCGGGACTAACAATGAGCAGTTCTTC. The chain uses TRBV6-5 and TRBJ2-1; 7 nucleotides match TRBD2. This CDR3 region has 16 residues. Per germline, CDR1 MNHEY and CDR2 SVGAGI. V lost 1 base, J lost 5 bases, and 8 bases stayed unmatched.

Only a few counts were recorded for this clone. The CDR3 loop is CASSLLAGGSADTQYF. In nucleotides, the CDR3 is TGTGCCAGCAGTTTACTAGCGGGAGGATCGGCAGATACGCAGTATTTT. The J gene is TRBJ2-3, the V gene TRBV28; TRBD2 agrees at 11 bases. Germline trimming cut 2 bases from V and 4 bases from J; bases unmatched to any gene: 5. This CDR3 spans 16 amino acids. Germline CDR1 is MDHEN and CDR2 is SYDVKM.

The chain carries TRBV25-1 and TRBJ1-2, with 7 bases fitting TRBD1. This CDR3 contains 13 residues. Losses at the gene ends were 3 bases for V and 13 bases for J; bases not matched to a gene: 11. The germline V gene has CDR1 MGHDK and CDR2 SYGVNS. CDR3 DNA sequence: TGTGCCAGCAGTGACGGACCCAAACAGGGGTCCACCTTC. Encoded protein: CASSDGPKQGSTF.

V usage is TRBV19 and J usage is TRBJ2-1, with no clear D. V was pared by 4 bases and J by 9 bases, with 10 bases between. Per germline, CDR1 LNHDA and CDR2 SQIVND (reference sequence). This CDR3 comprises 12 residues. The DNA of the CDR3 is TGTGCCAGTAGTACCAACCTGGGTGAGCAGTTCTTC. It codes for CASSTNLGEQFF.

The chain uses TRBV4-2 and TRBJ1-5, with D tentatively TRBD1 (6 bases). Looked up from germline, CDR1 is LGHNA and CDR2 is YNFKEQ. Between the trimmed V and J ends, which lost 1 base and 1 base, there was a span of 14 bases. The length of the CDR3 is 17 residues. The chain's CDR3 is CASSQATGTTSNQPQHF. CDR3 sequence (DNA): TGTGCCAGCAGCCAAGCTACCGGGACAACCAGCAATCAGCCCCAGCATTTT.

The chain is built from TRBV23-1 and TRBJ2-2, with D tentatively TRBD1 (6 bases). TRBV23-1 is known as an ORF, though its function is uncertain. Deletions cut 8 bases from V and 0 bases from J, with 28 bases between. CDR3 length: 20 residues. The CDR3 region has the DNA TGCGCCAGCCTGACAGGCCCCCTGGACACACCGGCTACGAACACCGGGGAGCTGTTTTTT. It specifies CASLTGPLDTPATNTGELFF.

The CDR3 sequence is CASSHYSIPGTEAFF. The CDR3 DNA is TGTGCCAGCAGTCATTACAGCATTCCGGGCACTGAAGCTTTCTTT. This chain joins TRBV2 and TRBJ1-1; no clear D. CDR1 SNHLY and CDR2 FYNNEI come from the germline V gene. The CDR3 totals 15 residues. V was clipped by 5 bases and J by 4 bases, with 17 bases between them.

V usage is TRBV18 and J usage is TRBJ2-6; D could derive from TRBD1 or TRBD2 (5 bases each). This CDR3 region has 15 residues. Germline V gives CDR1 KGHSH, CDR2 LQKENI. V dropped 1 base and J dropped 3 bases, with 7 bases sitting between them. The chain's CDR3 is CASSPRGNGANVLTF. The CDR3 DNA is TGTGCCAGCTCACCACGGGGGAATGGGGCCAACGTCCTGACTTTC. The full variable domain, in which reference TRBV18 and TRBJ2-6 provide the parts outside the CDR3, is NAGVMQNPRHLVRRRGQEARLRCSPMKGHSHVYWYRQLPEEGLKFMVYLQKENIIDESGMPKERFSAEFPKEGPSILRIQQVVRGDSAAYFCASSPRGNGANVLTFGAGSRLTVL.

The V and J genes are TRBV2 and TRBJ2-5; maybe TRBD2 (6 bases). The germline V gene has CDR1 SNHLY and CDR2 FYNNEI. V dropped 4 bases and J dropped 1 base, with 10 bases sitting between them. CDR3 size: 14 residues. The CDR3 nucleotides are TGTGCCAGCAGTGGACTAGGCCTCCAAGAGACCCAGTACTTC. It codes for CASSGLGLQETQYF.

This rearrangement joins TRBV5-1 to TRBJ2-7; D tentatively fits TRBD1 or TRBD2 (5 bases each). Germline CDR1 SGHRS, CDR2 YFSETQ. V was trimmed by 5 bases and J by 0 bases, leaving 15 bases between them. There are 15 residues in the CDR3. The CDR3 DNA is TGCGCCAGCAGGGCCCCCGGGACGGGCTCCTACGAGCAGTACTTC. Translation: CASRAPGTGSYEQYF.

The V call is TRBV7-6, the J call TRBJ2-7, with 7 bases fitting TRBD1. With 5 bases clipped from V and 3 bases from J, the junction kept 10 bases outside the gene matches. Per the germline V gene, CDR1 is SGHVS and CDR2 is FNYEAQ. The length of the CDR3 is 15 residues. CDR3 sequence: CASSPRTGIDYEQYF. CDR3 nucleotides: TGTGCCAGCAGCCCCAGGACAGGCATCGACTACGAGCAGTACTTC.

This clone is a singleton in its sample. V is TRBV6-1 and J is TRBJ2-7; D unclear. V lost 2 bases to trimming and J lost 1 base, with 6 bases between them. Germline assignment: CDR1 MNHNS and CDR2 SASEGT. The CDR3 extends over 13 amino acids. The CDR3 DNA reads TGTGCCAGCAGTGAACTTGATTCCTACGAGCAGTACTTC. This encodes CASSELDSYEQYF.

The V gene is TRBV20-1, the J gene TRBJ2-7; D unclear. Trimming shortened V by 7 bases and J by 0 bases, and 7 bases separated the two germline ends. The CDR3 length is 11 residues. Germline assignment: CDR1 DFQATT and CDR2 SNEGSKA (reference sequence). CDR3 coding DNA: TGCAGTGGAGGTGACTCCTACGAGCAGTACTTC. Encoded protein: CSGGDSYEQYF.

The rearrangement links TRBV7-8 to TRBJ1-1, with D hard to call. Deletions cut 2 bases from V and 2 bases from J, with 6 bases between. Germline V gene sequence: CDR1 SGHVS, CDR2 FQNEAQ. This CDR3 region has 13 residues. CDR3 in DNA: TGTGCCAGCAGCTTATTAACTAACACTGAAGCTTTCTTT. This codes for CASSLLTNTEAFF.